One and the same sample provided the 20 T cell receptor beta chains below, sequenced in a study of identical twins. TCRdb processed the 5' RACE reads anew with MiXCR; each CDR3 protein has one entry. The sample lists 600,000 to 850,000 distinct CDR3 sequences; 15% to 20% were seen once. The sample also formed part of further work on T cells expressing NK-cell markers.

Material for sequencing was PBMCs. The origin of the receptors is a woman under 30 in good health.

The rearrangement uses TRBV20-1 and TRBJ2-4; 8 positions agree with TRBD2. There are 13 residues in the CDR3. Trimming removed 6 bases from V and 3 bases from J; junction bases left unmatched: 4. Germline V gene sequence: CDR1 DFQATT, CDR2 SNEGSKA (reference sequence). In DNA form, the CDR3 reads TGCAGTGCCCCGGCGGGGGGCAAAAACATTCAGTACTTC. Translating it yields CSAPAGGKNIQYF.

This clonotype was seen only a few times. The chain couples TRBV7-2 to TRBJ2-1, with 10 bases that match TRBD1. CDR1 SGHTA and CDR2 FQGNSA come from the germline V gene. The CDR3 loop spans 13 amino acids. With 5 bases clipped from V and 12 bases from J, the junction kept 7 bases outside the gene matches. The CDR3 region is CASSPGQGGLQFF. CDR3 in DNA: TGTGCCAGCAGCCCTGGACAGGGGGGATTGCAGTTCTTC.

In this sample, this clonotype turned up a few times. The chain joins TRBV12-3 or TRBV12-4 to TRBJ2-1; D unclear. Deletions cut 7 bases from V and 0 bases from J, with 13 bases between. The length of the CDR3 is 15 residues. CDR3 loop: CASTSGFSSYNEQFF. The CDR3 DNA is TGTGCCAGCACCTCTGGGTTTAGCTCCTACAATGAGCAGTTCTTC.

V is TRBV7-2 and J is TRBJ2-2; possibly TRBD2 for D (5 bases). Trimming stripped 3 bases from V and 8 bases from J, with 13 bases between. Germline CDR1 SGHTA, CDR2 FQGNSA. The CDR3 spans 14 residues. CDR3 nucleotide sequence: TGTGCCAGCAGCTTGTTGCCCGGAGGAGGGGAGCTGTTTTTT. Its translation: CASSLLPGGGELFF.

CDR3: CSATGGGGGLRETQYF. CDR3 DNA sequence: TGCAGTGCTACCGGAGGTGGGGGGGGGCTAAGGGAGACCCAGTACTTC. The gene calls are TRBV20-1 and TRBJ2-5, with TRBD2 as a possible D gene (7 bases). Trimming removed 4 bases from V and 5 bases from J, with 23 bases in between. Germline CDR1 is DFQATT and CDR2 is SNEGSKA (reference sequence). The CDR3 is made up of 16 amino acids.

This clonotype has only a few counts. This chain uses TRBV10-3 with TRBJ1-6; 7 nucleotides align to TRBD1. The V segment lost 10 bases and the J segment 7 bases; nucleotides outside the gene matches: 10. Germline V gene sequence: CDR1 ENHRY, CDR2 SYGVKD. The CDR3 loop spans 14 amino acids. CDR3 sequence (DNA): TGTGCCACCTTCCCAGGGGGGATCAATTCACCCCTCCACTTT. Translating it yields CATFPGGINSPLHF.

This clonotype was counted only a few times. The CDR3 loop reads CASSPQPGTGYNEQFF. The CDR3 DNA reads TGTGCCAGCAGCCCTCAACCCGGGACAGGGTACAATGAGCAGTTCTTC. The chain carries TRBV7-2 and TRBJ2-1; 9 positions match TRBD1. The V gene end was trimmed by 5 bases and the J gene end by 4 bases; junction bases not matched to a gene: 9. The CDR3 contains 16 residues. Germline V gives CDR1 SGHTA, CDR2 FQGNSA.

This clonotype was detected many times. This chain links TRBV20-1 with TRBJ1-3; 8 nucleotides line up with TRBD1. This CDR3 contains 13 residues. J gave up 3 bases and V 6 bases, and 4 bases lay outside the gene matches. Germline CDR1 reads DFQATT; CDR2 reads SNEGSKA (reference sequence). The CDR3 reads CSANDRGGNTIYF. DNA for the CDR3: TGCAGTGCCAACGACAGGGGTGGAAACACCATATATTTT.

This clonotype was recorded many times. This chain uses TRBV18 with TRBJ1-5, with D possibly matching TRBD1 (5 bases). V dropped 6 bases and J dropped 3 bases, with 9 bases sitting between them. The CDR3 covers 13 residues. CDR1 KGHSH and CDR2 LQKENI come from the germline V gene. The CDR3 DNA is TGTGCCAGCTCCCCAGGGACCAATCAGCCCCAGCATTTT. Translating gives CASSPGTNQPQHF.

This clonotype was counted between two and nine times. The rearrangement links TRBV6-1 to TRBJ2-7, with D unresolved. V lost 2 bases and J lost 0, with 11 bases in between. Germline CDR1 and CDR2: MNHNS and SASEGT. This CDR3 region has 15 residues. Here the CDR3 DNA reads TGTGCCAGCAGTGAATCTCCCGAGAGCTCCTACGAGCAGTACTTC. Protein: CASSESPESSYEQYF.

The chain is built from TRBV5-1 and TRBJ2-1; tentative D call: TRBD1 (6 bases). The V gene lost 4 bases and the J gene lost 13 bases, with 12 bases spanning the gap. Germline CDR1 and CDR2: SGHRS and YFSETQ. This CDR3 region has 11 residues. CDR3 protein: CASSMDSGQFF. Here the CDR3 DNA reads TGCGCCAGCAGCATGGACAGCGGACAGTTCTTC. Full variable domain (missing parts from reference TRBV5-1 and TRBJ2-1): KAGVTQTPRYLIKTRGQQVTLSCSPISGHRSVSWYQQTPGQGLQFLFEYFSETQRNKGNFPGRFSGRQFSNSRSEMNVSTLELGDSALYLCASSMDSGQFFGPGTRLTVL.

The chain recombines TRBV5-1 with TRBJ2-3; D gene ambiguous. Trimming pared 0 bases from V and 1 base from J, leaving 6 bases between. CDR1 and CDR2 (germline): SGHRS, YFSETQ. The CDR3 totals 14 residues. The CDR3 sequence is CASSLGQRTDTQYF. The CDR3 region has the DNA TGCGCCAGCAGCTTGGGCCAACGCACAGATACGCAGTATTTT.

The rearrangement links TRBV2 to TRBJ2-3, with 10 bases that match TRBD2. V was clipped by 7 bases and J by 4 bases; unmatched bases: 8. The CDR3 consists of 15 residues. The germline V gene encodes CDR1 SNHLY and CDR2 FYNNEI. DNA of the CDR3: TGTGCCAGCAAAGCGGGAGGGTTTGTCGCAGATACGCAGTATTTT. Amino acid sequence: CASKAGGFVADTQYF.

The chain joins TRBV12-3 or TRBV12-4 to TRBJ2-2; 8 positions agree with TRBD2. J lost 5 bases, V lost 6 bases, and 17 bases had no gene match. The CDR3 totals 18 residues. As DNA, the CDR3 is TGTGCCAGCAGCCCCACGCACGGGAGGGCCGGGAGTACCGGGGAGCTGTTTTTT. This gives the protein CASSPTHGRAGSTGELFF.

In this sample, this clonotype turned up many times. The chain recombines TRBV6-6 with TRBJ1-1; 8 positions match TRBD1. The trim removed 7 bases at V and 12 bases at J, leaving 7 bases unmatched. The CDR3 has 11 amino acids. CDR1 and CDR2 (germline): MNHNY, SVGAGI (reference sequence). CDR3 coding DNA: TGTGCCAGCACCGAGACAGGGGTGACTTTCTTT. Its protein is CASTETGVTFF.

The rearrangement joins TRBV7-8 to TRBJ2-7; no clear D gene. Trimming removed 5 bases at V and 0 bases at J, with 14 bases between. This CDR3 has 15 residues. The germline V gene has CDR1 SGHVS and CDR2 FQNEAQ. The CDR3 sequence: CASSPLAYSSYEQYF. CDR3 DNA sequence: TGTGCCAGCAGCCCCTTGGCCTACAGCTCCTACGAGCAGTACTTC.

The rearrangement joins TRBV20-1 to TRBJ2-1; D possibly corresponds to TRBD1 (5 bases). This CDR3 spans 16 amino acids. The germline gives CDR1 DFQATT, CDR2 SNEGSKA (reference sequence). The ends were cut back, 3 bases at V and 2 bases at J, with 17 bases in the middle. The CDR3 reads CSARLRSPGTYNEQFF. For the CDR3, the DNA is TGCAGTGCTAGGCTCCGATCCCCAGGGACCTACAATGAGCAGTTCTTC.

The gene calls are TRBV12-3 or TRBV12-4 and TRBJ2-1; 10 positions match TRBD2. The CDR3 is 15 residues long. V was clipped by 5 bases and J by 4 bases; unmatched bases: 5. The CDR3 DNA follows: TGTGCCAGCAGTCGAGCTAGCGGGGGATACAATGAGCAGTTCTTC. This encodes CASSRASGGYNEQFF.

This chain links TRBV7-9 with TRBJ1-2; D not certain. Germline V lookup: CDR1 SEHNR, CDR2 FQNEAQ (reference sequence). The V end lost 5 bases, the J end lost 5 bases, and 9 bases lay between the germline ends. This CDR3 is 12 amino acids long. CDR3 nucleotide sequence: TGTGCCAGCAGCCGTGAGGGTTATGGCTACACCTTC. Translating gives CASSREGYGYTF.

This clonotype was observed a few times. The DNA for the CDR3 is TGCGCCAGCAGCTTCAAAAATTTCGGACAGACAAAAGAGACCCAGTACTTC. Translation: CASSFKNFGQTKETQYF. The gene calls are TRBV5-1 and TRBJ2-5; D may be TRBD1 (6 bases). V was pared by 2 bases and J by 3 bases, with 20 bases between. The germline CDR1 and CDR2 sequences are SGHRS and YFSETQ. The CDR3 runs to 17 residues.